A single sample is the source of the 9 T cell receptor beta chains below, sequenced in a study of shared clonotypes between healthy human individuals. Sequencing used immunoSEQ multiplex PCR; TCRdb keeps in-frame clones, though not all of them. The data show 640,000 or so clones, less than 80% seen once. The sample comprised memory CD4+ T cells sorted from blood. Sample subset: CD45RA-negative fraction. The receptors stem from a woman aged 25 to 39 in good health.

In nucleotides, the CDR3 is TGTGCCAGCAGCTTGCAGACAACTAGCACAGATACGCAGTATTTT. Its protein is CASSLQTTSTDTQYF. The chain uses TRBV5-4 and TRBJ2-3; no clear D gene. This CDR3 region has 15 residues. V was cut by 1 base and J by 0 bases, with 9 bases left in between. The germline V gene encodes CDR1 SGHNT and CDR2 YYREEE (reference sequence).

V gene TRBV9 combines with J gene TRBJ2-5; TRBD1 agrees at 9 bases. CDR3 size: 16 residues. Germline V gene sequence: CDR1 SGDLS, CDR2 YYNGEE. J lost 4 bases, V lost 3 bases, and 10 bases had no gene match. CDR3 nucleotides: TGTGCCAGCAGCGCAAACACAGGGGGCTGGGTAGAGACCCAGTACTTC. It encodes CASSANTGGWVETQYF. Filled out from reference TRBV9 and TRBJ2-5, the complete variable domain reads DSGVTQTPKHLITATGQRVTLRCSPRSGDLSVYWYQQSLDQGLQFLIQYYNGEERAKGNILERFSAQQFPDLHSELNLSSLELGDSALYFCASSANTGGWVETQYFGPGTRLLVL.

The chain has TRBV10-2 and TRBJ2-1; D gene uncertain. The germline CDR1 and CDR2 sequences are WSHSY and SAAADI. Trimming stripped 6 bases from V and 4 bases from J, with 10 bases between. CDR3 length: 13 amino acids. The CDR3 is CASSPPHYNEQFF. DNA of the CDR3: TGCGCCAGCAGCCCACCCCATTACAATGAGCAGTTCTTC.

The rearrangement uses TRBV7-7 and TRBJ2-2, with D possibly being TRBD1 (6 bases). V shed 2 bases and J shed 5 bases, with 18 bases lying between them. Germline V lookup: CDR1 SSHAT, CDR2 FNYEAQ (reference sequence). The CDR3 is 17 residues long. The CDR3 coding sequence is TGTGCCAGCAGCTTATCCCCCGGGACACAAAAAACCGGGGAGCTGTTTTTT. Translated: CASSLSPGTQKTGELFF.

This clone has only one observation. The chain couples TRBV4-1 to TRBJ1-3; TRBD1 aligns across 7 bases. This CDR3 has 17 amino acids. Per the germline V gene, CDR1 is MGHRA and CDR2 is YSYEKL. The junction had 8 bases not matched to a gene; V was cut back by 0 bases and J by 3 bases. CDR3 protein: CASSQDPSTGFGNTIYF. CDR3 nucleotides: TGCGCCAGCAGCCAAGACCCCTCGACAGGGTTTGGAAACACCATATATTTT.

The rearrangement links TRBV27 to TRBJ2-1; D remains ambiguous. Trimming cost V 6 bases and J 0 bases, with 15 bases left between them. The CDR3 runs 16 residues. CDR1 is MNHEY and CDR2 is SMNVEV in the germline V gene (reference sequence). CDR3 nucleotides: TGTGCCAGCAGCTATGACACCTCGAGCTCCTACAATGAGCAGTTCTTC. Translation: CASSYDTSSSYNEQFF.

The rearrangement links TRBV30 to TRBJ2-1; TRBD2 matches at 12 bases. J gave up 7 bases and V 6 bases, and 10 bases lay outside the gene matches. This CDR3 comprises 15 residues. Germline V gives CDR1 GTSNPN, CDR2 SVGIG (reference sequence). CDR3 sequence: CACPPGLAGLNEQFF. CDR3 DNA: TGTGCCTGCCCTCCGGGACTAGCGGGCCTAAATGAGCAGTTCTTC.

The sample holds a few counts of this clone. Other DNA variants within this sample encode the same CDR3. The rearrangement uses TRBV7-3 and TRBJ2-3; D gene unclear. The CDR3 sequence is 13 residues long. Germline CDR1 SGHTA, CDR2 FQGTGA. Trimming removed 0 bases from V and 1 base from J, with 2 bases in between. The CDR3 loop reads CASSLTGTDTQYF. Here the CDR3 DNA reads TGTGCCAGCAGCTTAACTGGCACAGATACGCAGTATTTT.

This clone was counted a few times. J is TRBJ1-1 and V is TRBV18, with a possible D match to TRBD1 (5 bases). Trimming stripped 4 bases from V and 4 bases from J, with 16 bases between. This CDR3 is 15 amino acids long. The germline gives CDR1 KGHSH, CDR2 LQKENI. The CDR3, as DNA: TGTGCCAGCTCACGGGATGGGAGGGGACCCACTGAAGCTTTCTTT. Its protein is CASSRDGRGPTEAFF.